This T cell receptor beta chain stems from a study of blood T cell repertoires in COVID-19. As for the study in general: COVID-19 samples from acute and convalescent phases originated in the United States, Italy and Spain. T cells, B-cell-depleted T cells, or PBMCs supplied cDNA or gDNA.

In the original workflow: Amplification of reference gene primers was used by the study to estimate nucleated cell counts. TCRdb's copy holds only in-frame clones and misses some; the assay was immunoSEQ multiplex PCR. The D gene and trimming were derived from the DNA, and the V and J assignments and clone size from that table. This table has roughly 70,000 clones, nearly 90% appearing once. CDR3 length: 15 amino acids. The V and J ends lost 7 bases and 3 bases, in that order; junction bases with no gene match: 7. Germline loops: CDR1 SGHTA, CDR2 FQGNSA. The receptor's source is a man aged 65 to 79 with active or convalescent COVID-19. This rearrangement joins TRBV7-2 to TRBJ2-1; 9 bases are shared with TRBD1. The material sequenced was peripheral blood. The CDR3 DNA follows: TGTGCCAGCATTGTGGGGACAGGGAACTACAATGAGCAGTTCTTC. It encodes CASIVGTGNYNEQFF.